One sample yielded the 25 T cell receptor beta chains listed below, sequenced in a study of T cells in tumors after PD-1 blockade. Clones were sequenced by immunoSEQ multiplex PCR, and TCRdb holds only the in-frame ones, with some missing. The data contain tens of thousands of clones, 74% of them singletons. Sequencing was performed on PBMCs, taken after anti-PD-1 treatment. Source of these receptors: a human donor with basal cell carcinoma.

This rearrangement joins TRBV27 to TRBJ1-5, with TRBD1 matching 7 bases. J lost 4 bases, V lost 5 bases, and 8 bases had no gene match. The CDR3 consists of 15 residues. Germline V lookup: CDR1 MNHEY, CDR2 SMNVEV (reference sequence). CDR3 in amino acids: CASSPPRDRNQPQHF. The CDR3 DNA reads as TGTGCCAGCAGTCCACCCCGGGACAGAAATCAGCCCCAGCATTTT.

This clone was seen a few times. V is TRBV4-1 and J is TRBJ2-7; no definite D call. CDR3 size: 14 residues. Trimming shortened V by 4 bases and J by 0 bases, and 10 bases separated the two germline ends. The germline V gene has CDR1 MGHRA and CDR2 YSYEKL. CDR3 coding DNA: TGCGCCAGCAGCCCCTATTACCTCTCCTACGAGCAGTACTTC. This translates into CASSPYYLSYEQYF.

This clone was detected many times. The chain combines TRBV6-5 with TRBJ1-5, with TRBD1 as a possible D gene (6 bases). Germline V gene data show CDR1 as MNHEY and CDR2 as SVGAGI. The CDR3 runs 14 residues. The V and J ends lost 2 bases and 4 bases respectively, with 9 bases between them. The CDR3 reads CASSYRGTNQPQHF. The CDR3 bases are TGTGCCAGCAGTTACCGGGGGACAAATCAGCCCCAGCATTTT.

This clone was seen a single time. The chain combines TRBV7-9 with TRBJ2-5; TRBD1 matches 9 bases. From germline, CDR1 is SEHNR and CDR2 FQNEAQ (reference sequence). The CDR3 is 14 residues long. V lost 4 bases, J lost 4 bases, and 4 bases stayed unmatched. The CDR3 protein is CASSSYRGPETQYF. Written as DNA, the CDR3 is TGTGCCAGCAGCTCCTACAGGGGGCCAGAGACCCAGTACTTC.

This chain joins TRBV3-1 (or the pseudogene TRBV3-2) and TRBJ2-1, with D tentatively TRBD1 (5 bases). V was shortened by 0 bases and J by 3 bases, with 9 bases between the two germline ends. The CDR3 has 15 residues. Germline V lookup: CDR1 LGHDT, CDR2 YNNKEL (reference sequence). The CDR3 DNA is TGTGCCAGCAGCCAAGAAGGACAAATCTACAATGAGCAGTTCTTC. This gives the protein CASSQEGQIYNEQFF.

V gene TRBV19 combines with J gene TRBJ2-3; 16 bases align to TRBD2. Germline lookup yields CDR1 LNHDA and CDR2 SQIVND (reference sequence). The ends lost 8 bases at V and 4 bases at J; junction bases unmatched: 0. The CDR3 is made up of 14 amino acids. The CDR3 DNA is TGTGCCAGTGGGACTAGCGGGGGGGCAGATACGCAGTATTTT. It translates to CASGTSGGADTQYF.

This chain joins TRBV19 and TRBJ1-1, with D perhaps TRBD1 (5 bases). V dropped 5 bases and J dropped 0 bases, with 13 bases sitting between them. Germline CDR1 is LNHDA and CDR2 is SQIVND (reference sequence). CDR3 size: 15 residues. In DNA form, the CDR3 reads TGTGCCAGTAGTGGGTCCAGGGCTCTGAACACTGAAGCTTTCTTT. Translation: CASSGSRALNTEAFF. The full variable domain, with the rest looked up from reference TRBV19 and TRBJ1-1, is DGGITQSPKYLFRKEGQNVTLSCEQNLNHDAMYWYRQDPGQGLRLIYYSQIVNDFQKGDIAEGYSVSREKKESFPLTVTSAQKNPTAFYLCASSGSRALNTEAFFGQGTRLTVV.

The chain joins TRBV15 to TRBJ2-2; 9 positions match TRBD2. Germline V gene sequence: CDR1 LNHNV, CDR2 YYDKDF (reference sequence). The junction had 8 bases not matched to a gene; V was cut back by 5 bases and J by 7 bases. The CDR3 has 15 residues. The CDR3 reads CATSGPSGGRGELFF. The CDR3 DNA follows: TGTGCCACCAGCGGTCCGAGCGGGGGGCGCGGGGAGCTGTTTTTT.

This clone occurred once. This sequence joins TRBV2 and TRBJ2-3; TRBD2 agrees at 9 bases. Unmatched junction bases numbered 8, after V lost 4 bases and J lost 6 bases. CDR3 length: 15 amino acids. CDR1 is SNHLY and CDR2 is FYNNEI in the germline V gene. CDR3 loop: CASSARLAVGDTQYF. CDR3 DNA: TGTGCCAGCAGTGCTAGACTAGCGGTGGGGGATACGCAGTATTTT.

The rearrangement links TRBV13 to TRBJ2-1, with TRBD2 matching over 9 bases. Germline CDR1 PRHDT, CDR2 FYEKMQ (reference sequence). The length of the CDR3 is 14 residues. The trim removed 6 bases at V and 5 bases at J, leaving 5 bases unmatched. CDR3 nucleotide sequence: TGTGCCAGCAGGGAGCGGGGGGCCCACAATGAGCAGTTCTTC. Its translation is CASRERGAHNEQFF.

V gene TRBV6-5 combines with J gene TRBJ2-1; TRBD1 matches 9 bases. The CDR3 has 15 amino acids. Germline assignment: CDR1 MNHEY and CDR2 SVGAGI. V was pared by 2 bases and J by 3 bases, with 2 bases of the junction left unmatched. The CDR3 region has the DNA TGTGCCAGCAGTTACGGACAGGGGATCTACAATGAGCAGTTCTTC. Its translation: CASSYGQGIYNEQFF.

The chain is built from TRBV10-3 and TRBJ1-4; TRBD1 might be the D (5 bases). There are 13 residues in the CDR3. Looked up from germline, CDR1 is ENHRY and CDR2 is SYGVKD. Trimming removed 6 bases at V and 5 bases at J, with 10 bases between. The CDR3 reads CAIRGPGNEKLFF. For the CDR3, the DNA is TGTGCCATCAGGGGTCCAGGGAATGAAAAACTGTTTTTT.

The J gene is TRBJ2-7, the V gene TRBV7-2; D is possibly TRBD1 or TRBD2 (7 bases each). The CDR3 runs to 16 residues. The germline gives CDR1 SGHTA, CDR2 FQGNSA. Deletions cut 2 bases from V and 2 bases from J, with 16 bases between. The CDR3 sequence: CASSLPGGAKAYEQYF. The CDR3 DNA is TGTGCCAGCAGCTTACCAGGGGGGGCCAAAGCCTACGAGCAGTACTTC.

The chain uses TRBV6-1 and TRBJ1-1; TRBD1 aligns across 8 bases. The germline V gene has CDR1 MNHNS and CDR2 SASEGT. The CDR3 length is 13 residues. Trimming took 3 bases from V and 3 from J; bases not matched to a gene: 0. CDR3 in DNA: TGTGCCAGCAGTGACAGGGGGCACACTGAAGCTTTCTTT. This encodes CASSDRGHTEAFF.

The V call is TRBV10-2, the J call TRBJ2-2; 11 nucleotides match TRBD2. Germline V CDR1 and CDR2: WSHSY, SAAADI. V shed 3 bases, J shed 6 bases, and the junction held 3 bases outside the gene matches. CDR3 length equals 15 residues. CDR3 in amino acids: CASSDLAGGAGELFF. In DNA form, the CDR3 reads TGCGCCAGCAGTGATCTAGCGGGGGGAGCCGGGGAGCTGTTTTTT.

This sequence joins TRBV28 and TRBJ1-2; TRBD1 agrees at 10 bases. Looked up from germline, CDR1 is MDHEN and CDR2 is SYDVKM. J gave up 3 bases and V 7 bases, and 8 bases lay outside the gene matches. CDR3 length: 15 amino acids. The CDR3 sequence is CASNKPGTGDYGYTF. CDR3 coding DNA: TGTGCCAGCAATAAACCCGGGACAGGGGACTATGGCTACACCTTC.

The V and J genes are TRBV15 and TRBJ1-2, with a weak D call TRBD1 (6 bases). V gave up 6 bases and J gave up 0 bases, with 11 bases separating them. Germline CDR1 is LNHNV and CDR2 is YYDKDF (reference sequence). The CDR3 is 14 residues long. CDR3 sequence: CATRLTGPNYGYTF. CDR3 coding DNA: TGTGCCACCAGATTAACAGGGCCTAACTATGGCTACACCTTC.

Worth noting for this clone: The germline gene is not matched at one end of the junction; a read error may be the cause. V is TRBV4-1 and J is TRBJ2-2, with D perhaps TRBD1 (6 bases). The CDR3 has 16 residues. Germline CDR1 and CDR2: MGHRA and YSYEKL. The CDR3 sequence is CASSHLTGSNTGKLFF. The CDR3 DNA is TGCGCCAGCAGCCATTTGACAGGTTCGAACACCGGGAAGCTGTTTTTT.

The V gene is TRBV6-2 or TRBV6-3, the J gene TRBJ2-7, with D perhaps matching TRBD2 (5 bases). The ends were cut back, 2 bases at V and 4 bases at J, with 12 bases in the middle. Looked up from germline, CDR1 is MNHEY and CDR2 is SVGEGT. The CDR3 is 14 residues long. The CDR3 region has the DNA TGTGCCAGCAGTTACAGGGCCCCGGGGTACGAGCAGTACTTC. This encodes CASSYRAPGYEQYF.

J is TRBJ2-5 and V is TRBV11-3, with 10 bases aligning to TRBD1. The CDR3 consists of 14 residues. V lost 5 bases and J lost 5; bases outside the gene matches: 5. Germline-derived CDR1 and CDR2 are SGHNT and YENEEA. CDR3 loop: CASSPGQGTETQYF. The DNA for the CDR3 is TGTGCCAGCAGCCCGGGACAGGGGACGGAGACCCAGTACTTC.

In its sample, this clone was seen a few times. The gene calls are TRBV7-6 and TRBJ1-5; D perhaps matches TRBD1 (5 bases). The length of the CDR3 is 15 residues. Per germline, CDR1 SGHVS and CDR2 FNYEAQ. Deletions cut 5 bases from V and 0 bases from J, with 11 bases between. The CDR3 sequence is CASSEGANSNQPQHF. Written as DNA, the CDR3 is TGTGCCAGCAGCGAAGGGGCTAATAGCAATCAGCCCCAGCATTTT.

The rearrangement joins TRBV9 to TRBJ1-3; a possible D gene is TRBD1 (5 bases). V dropped 0 bases and J dropped 7 bases, with 11 bases sitting between them. Germline CDR1 and CDR2: SGDLS and YYNGEE. The CDR3 spans 14 residues. CDR3 protein: CASSVESGGNTIYF. The CDR3 bases are TGTGCCAGCAGCGTAGAAAGCGGGGGGAACACCATATATTTT.

This sequence joins TRBV11-3 and TRBJ2-5; TRBD1 matches at 7 bases. The trim removed 2 bases at V and 2 bases at J, leaving 8 bases unmatched. Looked up from germline, CDR1 is SGHNT and CDR2 is YENEEA. This CDR3 region has 16 residues. CDR3 in DNA: TGTGCCAGCAGCTTAAGCTCGGGACAGAAGCAAGAGACCCAGTACTTC. This gives the protein CASSLSSGQKQETQYF.

The gene calls are TRBV5-1 and TRBJ2-1, with 9 bases identical to TRBD1. This CDR3 comprises 15 residues. Germline values: CDR1 SGHRS, CDR2 YFSETQ. Trimming removed 4 bases from V and 5 bases from J; junction bases left unmatched: 7. The CDR3 bases are TGCGCCAGCAGCAGAACCGGGACAGGGAACAATGAGCAGTTCTTC. As protein: CASSRTGTGNNEQFF.

The rearrangement uses TRBV18 and TRBJ2-7; D is undetermined. The germline V gene encodes CDR1 KGHSH and CDR2 LQKENI. Trimming shortened V by 1 base and J by 6 bases, and 10 bases separated the two germline ends. The CDR3 is 13 residues long. CDR3 in amino acids: CASSPLKGSEQYF. The CDR3 DNA follows: TGTGCCAGCTCACCACTTAAGGGATCCGAGCAGTACTTC.